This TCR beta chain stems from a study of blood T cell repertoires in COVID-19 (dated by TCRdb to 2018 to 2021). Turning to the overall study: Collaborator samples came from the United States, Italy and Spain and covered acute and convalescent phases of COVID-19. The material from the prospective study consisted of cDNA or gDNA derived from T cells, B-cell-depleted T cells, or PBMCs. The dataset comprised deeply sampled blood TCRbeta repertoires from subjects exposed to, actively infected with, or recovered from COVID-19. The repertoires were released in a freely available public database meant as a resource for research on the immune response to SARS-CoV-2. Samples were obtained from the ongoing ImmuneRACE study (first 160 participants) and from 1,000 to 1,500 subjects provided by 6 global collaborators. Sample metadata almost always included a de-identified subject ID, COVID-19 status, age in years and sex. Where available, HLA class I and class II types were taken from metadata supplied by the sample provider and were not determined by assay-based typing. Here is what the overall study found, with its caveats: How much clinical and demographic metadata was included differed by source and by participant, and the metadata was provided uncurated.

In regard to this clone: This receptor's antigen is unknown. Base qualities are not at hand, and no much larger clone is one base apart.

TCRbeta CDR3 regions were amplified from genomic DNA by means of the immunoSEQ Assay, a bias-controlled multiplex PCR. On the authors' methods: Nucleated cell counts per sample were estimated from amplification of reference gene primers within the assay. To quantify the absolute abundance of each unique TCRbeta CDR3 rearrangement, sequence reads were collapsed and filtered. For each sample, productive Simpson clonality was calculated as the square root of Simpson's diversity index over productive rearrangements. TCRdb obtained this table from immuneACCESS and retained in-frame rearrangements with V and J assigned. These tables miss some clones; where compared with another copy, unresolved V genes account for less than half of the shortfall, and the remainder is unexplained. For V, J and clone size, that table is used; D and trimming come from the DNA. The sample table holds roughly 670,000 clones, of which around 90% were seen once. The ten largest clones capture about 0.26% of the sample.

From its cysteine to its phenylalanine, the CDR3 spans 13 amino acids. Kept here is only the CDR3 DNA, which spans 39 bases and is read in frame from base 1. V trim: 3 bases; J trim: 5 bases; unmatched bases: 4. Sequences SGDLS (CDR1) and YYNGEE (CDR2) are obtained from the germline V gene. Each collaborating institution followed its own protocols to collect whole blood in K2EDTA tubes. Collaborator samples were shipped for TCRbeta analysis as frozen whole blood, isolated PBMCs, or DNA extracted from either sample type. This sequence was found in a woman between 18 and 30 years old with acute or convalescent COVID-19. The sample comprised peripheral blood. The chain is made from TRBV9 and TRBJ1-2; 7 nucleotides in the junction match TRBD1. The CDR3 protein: CASSEAGGYGYTF. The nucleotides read TGTGCCAGCAGCGAGGCAGGGGGATATGGCTACACCTTC.